This T cell receptor beta chain is drawn from a study of blood T cell repertoires in COVID-19. Study summary: The samples span acute and convalescent COVID-19 from the United States, Italy and Spain. Sources were T cells, B-cell-depleted T cells, or PBMCs; the material itself was cDNA or gDNA.

Assay used: immunoSEQ multiplex PCR; TCRdb lists only in-frame clones, some missing. The sample carries 500,000 to 600,000 clones, less than 90% recorded once. Seattle cases were enrolled at active infection and followed longitudinally. Germline lookup yields CDR1 SGHNT and CDR2 YYREEE (reference sequence). With 4 bases clipped from V and 3 bases from J, the junction kept 4 bases outside the gene matches. The CDR3 covers 16 residues. The sequencing input was peripheral blood. The TCR comes from a woman aged 45-65 years with COVID-19, enrolled during active disease. The V call is TRBV5-4, the J call TRBJ2-3; 14 bases map to TRBD2. CDR3 nucleotide sequence: TGTGCCAGCAGCCCGACTAGCGGGGGGGAGACAGATACGCAGTATTTT. Translation: CASSPTSGGETDTQYF.